This TCR beta chain was sequenced for a study of cytomegalovirus exposure and HLA in healthy donors. The PCR contained 60 Vbeta and 13 Jbeta primers. Here immunoSEQ multiplex PCR was the method, and the copy in TCRdb shows in-frame clones only, minus some. This sample yields about 93,000 clones, of which roughly four fifths are seen a single time; about 0.5% belongs to the top ten. This CDR3 contains 14 residues. Trimming took 2 bases from V and 5 from J, leaving 12 bases between them. The germline V gene encodes CDR1 MNHEY and CDR2 SVGAGI. These donors, healthy bone marrow donors, were studied. Input material: PBMCs. This clonotype originated in a man between 25 and 39 years old in good health and CMV-seronegative. The genes are TRBV6-5 and TRBJ1-1, with a weak D call TRBD1 (5 bases). The CDR3 nucleotides read TGTGCCAGCAGTTACGGGGGGGGTGGGACTGAAGCTTTCTTT. It is translated as CASSYGGGGTEAFF.